This T cell receptor (beta chain) was profiled in a study of shared clonotypes between healthy human individuals. At the level of the study: Aged between 18 and 49, the donors were a couple of women and three men. Points from the study as a whole: With a handful of donors compared, 4.5% to 6.5% of naive CD4 clonotypes were shared. Among donors, the sharing of clonotypes was expected to be influenced by sequencing depth.

This clone was detected only a few times. Its cognate antigen is unknown. Deep was the level at which the assay was run. Measured with immunoSEQ multiplex PCR; TCRdb has only the in-frame clones, and not every one. The sample carries 1 million to 1.2 million clones, approximately 80% recorded once. What was sequenced was memory CD4+ T cells from PBMCs. The subset here: CD45RA-negative fraction. This receptor was taken from a man younger than 30 in good health. Some clones in this sample may be carry-over from other donors' samples.

CDR3 region: CASSLVRSSGNTIYF. The DNA of the CDR3 is TGTGCCAGCAGCTTAGTTCGGTCCTCTGGAAACACCATATATTTT. The chain couples TRBV11-2 to TRBJ1-3; D call uncertain. The CDR3 has 15 residues. Trimming pared 1 base from V and 0 bases from J, leaving 7 bases between. CDR1 and CDR2 (germline): SGHAT, FQNNGV.